This TCR beta chain appears in the sequencing data of a study of Graves' ophthalmopathy and Graves' hyperthyroidism. Overall study results and limits: Among thyroid clonotypes expanded above 0.001 frequency, most also appeared in blood.

Ophthalmopathy cases showed moderate-to-severe activity, scoring CAS ≥3 and NOSPECS ≥4, with duration under 3 months. The evidence that diagnosis relied on was clinical symptoms, serum thyroxine, TRAb, thyroid ultrasound and orbital computed tomography. A roughly 9.3 ml volume of fresh peripheral blood provided the PBMCs. Amplified material comprised TCR beta CDR3 regions derived from RNA transcripts. HTBI primers primed a first-round RT-PCR, and a second-round multiplex PCR followed. Via MiXCR, TCRdb re-called the multiplex PCR reads, giving one row per CDR3 protein. The sample consists of nearly 400,000 distinct CDR3 sequences, approximately 16% of them appearing once. This clonotype was recorded many times. Antigen: not known. This receptor was identified in a woman between 18 and 29 years old with Graves' ophthalmopathy. The sample comprised peripheral blood.

The CDR3 here is CAIPDISSGNTIYF. CDR3 sequence (DNA): TGTGCCATCCCTGACATTAGCTCTGGAAACACCATATATTTT. The chain links TRBV7-9 to TRBJ1-3; D ambiguous. Germline CDR1 SEHNR, CDR2 FQNEAQ (reference sequence). The germline V and J ends were trimmed by 10 bases and 0 bases, with 13 bases remaining between them. This CDR3 is built from 14 residues.